This T cell receptor beta chain was recorded in a study of T cells after yellow fever vaccination. Trimming at V came to 5 bases and at J to 8 bases, leaving 10 bases not matched to a gene. CDR3 length: 15 residues. The germline gives CDR1 SEHNR, CDR2 FQNEAQ (reference sequence). TCRdb analysed the 5' RACE reads with MiXCR anew, one entry per CDR3 protein. This table has some 390,000 distinct CDR3 sequences, around 20% appearing once. Sequenced material: PBMCs, taken before the yellow fever booster vaccination. The genes are TRBV7-9 and TRBJ1-4, with 8 bases fitting TRBD1. The TCR comes from a man between 18 and 35 years old who received the YFV17D yellow fever vaccine. CDR3 bases: TGTGCCAGCAGCCCGGACAGGGAGGGAAACGAAAAACTGTTTTTT. This translates into CASSPDREGNEKLFF. The entire variable domain, with the rest obtained from reference TRBV7-9 and TRBJ1-4, is as follows: DTGVSQNPRHKITKRGQNVTFRCDPISEHNRLYWYRQTLGQGPEFLTYFQNEAQLEKSRLLSDRFSAERPKGSFSTLEIQRTEQGDSAMYLCASSPDREGNEKLFFGSGTQLSVL.